The present T cell receptor (beta chain) was sequenced within a study of CD8 T cells in ankylosing spondylitis. Points from the study as a whole: A motif in TCR beta, a set of roughly 8 highly homologous variants, appeared characteristic of ankylosing spondylitis blood. Earlier reports found some motif variants in synovial fluid and blood in reactive arthritis. Significantly higher representation of disease-linked clones was reported for matched ankylosing spondylitis synovial fluid.

The CDR3 sequence is 11 residues long. CDR1 SQVTM and CDR2 ANQGSEA come from the germline V gene. With 5 bases removed from V and 6 bases from J, the gap between germline ends came to 5 bases. TCRdb recomputed calls from the 5' RACE reads with MiXCR, one row per CDR3 protein. The sample consists of more than 150,000 distinct CDR3 sequences, 9.5% to 15% of them appearing once. A remark on this clonotype: Its antigen is unknown.

The TCR sequence derives from a male donor with ankylosing spondylitis or in good health (not recorded which). V and J are TRBV29-1 and TRBJ2-6; D is ambiguous. Specimen: blood, either unsorted or a sorted T cell fraction (not recorded which). CDR3 sequence reads: CSVLVANVLTF. The CDR3 coding sequence is TGCAGCGTTTTAGTGGCCAACGTCCTGACTTTC. The full variable domain, in which reference TRBV29-1 and TRBJ2-6 provide the parts outside the CDR3, is SAVISQKPSRDICQRGTSLTIQCQVDSQVTMMFWYRQQPGQSLTLIATANQGSEATYESGFVIDKFPISRPNLTFSTLTVSNMSPEDSSIYLCSVLVANVLTFGAGSRLTVL.